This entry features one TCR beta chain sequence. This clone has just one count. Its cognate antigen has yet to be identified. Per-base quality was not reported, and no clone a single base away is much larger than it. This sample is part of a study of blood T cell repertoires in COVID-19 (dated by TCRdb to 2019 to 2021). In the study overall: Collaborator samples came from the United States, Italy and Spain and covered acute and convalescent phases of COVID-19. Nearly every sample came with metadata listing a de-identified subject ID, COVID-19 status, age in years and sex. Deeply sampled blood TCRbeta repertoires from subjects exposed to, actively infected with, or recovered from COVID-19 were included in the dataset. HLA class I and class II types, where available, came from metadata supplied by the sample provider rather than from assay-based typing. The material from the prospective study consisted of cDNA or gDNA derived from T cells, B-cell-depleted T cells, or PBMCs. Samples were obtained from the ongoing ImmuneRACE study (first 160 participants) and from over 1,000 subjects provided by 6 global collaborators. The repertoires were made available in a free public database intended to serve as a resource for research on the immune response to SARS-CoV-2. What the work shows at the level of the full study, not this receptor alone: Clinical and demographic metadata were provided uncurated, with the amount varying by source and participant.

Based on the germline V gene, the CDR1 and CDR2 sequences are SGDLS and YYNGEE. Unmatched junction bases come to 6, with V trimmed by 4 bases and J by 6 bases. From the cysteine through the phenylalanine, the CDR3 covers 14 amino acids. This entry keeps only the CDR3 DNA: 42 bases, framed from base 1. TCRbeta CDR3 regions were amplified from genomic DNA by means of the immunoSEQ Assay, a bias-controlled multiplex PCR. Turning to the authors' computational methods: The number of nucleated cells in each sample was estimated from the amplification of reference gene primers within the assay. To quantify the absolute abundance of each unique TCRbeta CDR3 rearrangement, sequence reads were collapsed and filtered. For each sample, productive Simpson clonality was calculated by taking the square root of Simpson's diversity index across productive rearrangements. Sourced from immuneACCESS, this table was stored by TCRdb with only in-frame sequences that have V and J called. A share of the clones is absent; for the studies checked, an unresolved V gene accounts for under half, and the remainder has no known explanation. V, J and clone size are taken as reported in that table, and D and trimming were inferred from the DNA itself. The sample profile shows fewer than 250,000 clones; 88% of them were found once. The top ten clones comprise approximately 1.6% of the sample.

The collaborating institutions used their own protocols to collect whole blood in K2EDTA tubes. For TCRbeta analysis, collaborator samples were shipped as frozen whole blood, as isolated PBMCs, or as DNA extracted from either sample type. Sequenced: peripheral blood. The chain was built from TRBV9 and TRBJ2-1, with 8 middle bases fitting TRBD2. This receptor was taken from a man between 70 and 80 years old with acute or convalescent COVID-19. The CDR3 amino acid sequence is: CASSTRTSFNEQFF. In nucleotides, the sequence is TGTGCCAGCAGCACCCGGACTAGCTTCAATGAGCAGTTCTTC.